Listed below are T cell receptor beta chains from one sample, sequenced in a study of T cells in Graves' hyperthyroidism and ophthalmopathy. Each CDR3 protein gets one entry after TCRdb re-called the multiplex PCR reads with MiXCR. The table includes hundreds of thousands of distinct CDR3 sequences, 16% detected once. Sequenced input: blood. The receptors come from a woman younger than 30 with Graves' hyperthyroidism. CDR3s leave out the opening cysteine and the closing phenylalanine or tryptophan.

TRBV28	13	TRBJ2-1	ASSGLAGVLNEQF
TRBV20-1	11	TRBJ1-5	SASRREAQPQH
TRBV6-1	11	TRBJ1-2	ASSMYGNYGYT
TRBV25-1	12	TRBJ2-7	ASSGQGMAYEQY
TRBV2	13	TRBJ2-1	ASSAFSGTNNEQF
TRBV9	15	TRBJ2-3	ASSVGASGASTDTQY
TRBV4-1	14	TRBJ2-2	ASSQETGKNTGELF
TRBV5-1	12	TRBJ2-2	ASSWGQPTGELF
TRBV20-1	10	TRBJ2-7	SATPRHYEQY
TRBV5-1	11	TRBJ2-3	ASSGSGTDTQY
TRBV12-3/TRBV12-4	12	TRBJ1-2	ASSLGSGNYGYT
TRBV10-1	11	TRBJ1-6	ASNRDIDSPLH
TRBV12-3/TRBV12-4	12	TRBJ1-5	ASRAGTVDQPQH
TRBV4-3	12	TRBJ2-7	ASSQESGSYEQY
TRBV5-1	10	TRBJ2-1	ASSWDSNEQF
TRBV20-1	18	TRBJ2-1	SARDRGYSGSNQGYNEQF
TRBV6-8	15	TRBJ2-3	ASSVPGLAGITDTQY
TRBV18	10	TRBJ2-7	ASSRTGDEQY
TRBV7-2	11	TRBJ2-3	ASGGVYSDTQY
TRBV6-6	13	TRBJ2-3	ASSYSRQGADTQY
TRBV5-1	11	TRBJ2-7	ASSFGWSYEQY
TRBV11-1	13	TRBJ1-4	ASSLSGQTGEKLF
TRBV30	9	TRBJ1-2	AWSGPRTYT
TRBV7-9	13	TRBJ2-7	ASSSLSGRAYEQY
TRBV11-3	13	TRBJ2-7	ASSWGGKSSYEQY
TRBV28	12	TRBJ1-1	ASSTTGTNTEAF
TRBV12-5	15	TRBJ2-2	ASGLVLGRMNTGQLF
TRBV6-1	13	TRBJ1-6	ASSPLRDGYSPLH
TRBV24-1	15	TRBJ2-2	ATSDLRPGTNTGELF
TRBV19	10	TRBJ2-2	ASRLNTGELF
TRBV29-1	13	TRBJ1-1	SVEEPRGGDAEAF
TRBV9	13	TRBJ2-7	ASSLTGTSIHEQY
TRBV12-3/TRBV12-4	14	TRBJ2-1	ASKTKELAKYNEQF
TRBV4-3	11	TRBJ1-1	ASSQVYGTEAF
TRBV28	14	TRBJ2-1	ASSSSGLAGAHEQF
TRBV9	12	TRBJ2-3	ASSVLGGTDTQY
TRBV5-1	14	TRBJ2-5	ASSLVGGGDQETQY
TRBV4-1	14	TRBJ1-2	ASSTHSGTGGDGYT
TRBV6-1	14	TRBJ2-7	ASYMVPGPPSYEQY
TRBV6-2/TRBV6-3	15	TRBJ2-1	ASSYDPELAEYNEQF
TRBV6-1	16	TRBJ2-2	ASSLLWLAGRGTGELF
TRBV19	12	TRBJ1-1	ASSINGINTEAF
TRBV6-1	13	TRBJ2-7	ASSESRGYVYEQY
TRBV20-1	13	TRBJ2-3	SARAPRGRTDTQY
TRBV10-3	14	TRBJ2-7	AAMAASGRAGSEQY
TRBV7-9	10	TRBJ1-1	ASRDRGAEAF
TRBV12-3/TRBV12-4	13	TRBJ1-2	ASRPVRLDTTGYT
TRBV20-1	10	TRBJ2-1	SARDLSAEQF